This T cell receptor (beta chain) was sequenced in a study of T cell responses to AZD1222 COVID-19 vaccine. This CDR3 has 17 residues. The V end lost 5 bases, the J end lost 0 bases, and 17 bases lay between the germline ends. Germline CDR1 is LGHDT and CDR2 is YNNKEL (reference sequence). Profiled with immunoSEQ multiplex PCR; TCRdb holds only in-frame clones, not every one. The sample has 100,000 to 150,000 clones, about 90% seen once. This clonotype was sampled from an adult in good health. The chain links TRBV3-1 (or the pseudogene TRBV3-2) to TRBJ2-1; TRBD2 is a possible D gene (5 bases). The sample was peripheral blood, taken on day 0 of AZD1222 vaccination. CDR3 nucleotide sequence: TGTGCCAGCAGCACCCGGGAAGACCCGGGCTCCTACAATGAGCAGTTCTTC. Translated: CASSTREDPGSYNEQFF.